This paragraph covers one TCR beta chain sequence. The data originate from a study of blood T cell repertoires in COVID-19. The method was immunoSEQ multiplex PCR; TCRdb's version includes in-frame clones alone and lacks a portion of them. The sample has some 390,000 clones; approximately 86% are singletons. Germline values: CDR1 LNHNV, CDR2 YYDKDF (reference sequence). J lost 8 bases, V lost 1 base, and 8 bases had no gene match. This CDR3 is built from 17 residues. This clonotype was obtained from a human donor in a cohort sampled during active COVID-19. This chain joins TRBV15 and TRBJ2-1; 13 bases are shared with TRBD2. Sequences were obtained from peripheral blood. The DNA of the CDR3 is TGTGCCACCAGCAGAGGATCCTGGACTAGCGGGGGCGATGAGCAGTTCTTC. Translation gives CATSRGSWTSGGDEQFF.